This T cell receptor (beta chain) is drawn from a study of T cell responses to AZD1222 COVID-19 vaccine. Study findings and constraints: Sampling captured repertoires only after the peak T cell response. Close to half of spike-specific TCRs reportedly recognize unmutated variant regions. Clonal diversity may have been underestimated, and the donors were mostly white British, with more females than males.

CDR1 LNHDA and CDR2 SQIVND come from the germline V gene (reference sequence). Germline trimming cut 5 bases from V and 2 bases from J; bases unmatched to any gene: 6. The length of the CDR3 is 16 residues. Data came from immunoSEQ multiplex PCR; TCRdb stores just in-frame clones and leaves some out. Of roughly 200,000 clones listed, roughly 88% are singletons. Turning to this clone: Its antigen is undetermined.

Material: peripheral blood, obtained on day 0 of AZD1222 vaccination. The chain employs TRBV19 and TRBJ2-6; 7 nucleotides match TRBD2. The receptor comes from an adult in good health. CDR3 coding DNA: TGTGCCAGTAGTCCCTCCGGGGGGACTGGGGCCAACGTCCTGACTTTC. Protein: CASSPSGGTGANVLTF.